This T cell receptor beta chain was profiled in a study of blood T cell repertoires in COVID-19. Study as a whole: COVID-19 samples collected from the United States, Italy and Spain covered acute and convalescent phases.

Participant age was roughly 18 to 95 years, and participants resided in about two dozen US areas. Measured with immunoSEQ multiplex PCR; TCRdb has only the in-frame clones, and not every one. The sample holds over 150,000 clones; approximately 84% are singletons and the top ten take more than 2.5%. Per the germline V gene, CDR1 is MNHEY and CDR2 is SVGAGI. The CDR3 length is 13 residues. After removal of 9 bases from V and 6 bases from J, the junction contained 8 bases not matched to a gene. The clonotype was recovered from a woman in her 30s who had recovered from COVID-19. This chain joins TRBV6-5 and TRBJ1-1; TRBD1 aligns across 9 bases. Material: PBMCs or T cells enriched from blood (not recorded which). The CDR3 here is CASGDRAFAEAFF. The CDR3 region has the DNA TGTGCCAGTGGGGACAGGGCCTTCGCTGAAGCTTTCTTT.